The rows below give T cell receptor beta chains drawn from one sample of a study of T cell responses to AZD1222 COVID-19 vaccine. The table came from immunoSEQ multiplex PCR; TCRdb's copy has only in-frame clones and leaves some out. The sample includes some 120,000 clones, more than 85% seen only once; the top ten take about 2.7%. The sequenced sample was peripheral blood, obtained on day 0 of AZD1222 vaccination. The receptor source for this set is an adult in good health. Each CDR3 is given with its conserved first and last residue. D genes are given only for firm matches. Clone size appears in some rows only: once, few, many, or a class for an expanded clone.

-	TRBV21-1	TRBJ1-3	-	TGTGCCAGCAGCAAACGGAAAGGGGAGGACACCATATATTTT	CASSKRKGEDTIYF
-	TRBV19	TRBJ2-7	-	TGTGCCAGTAGTATCGGCAGGGAAAGGTACGAGCAGTACTTC	CASSIGRERYEQYF
TRBD2	TRBV30	TRBJ2-3	once	TGTGCCTGGCGCACTAGCGGGAGAGGTACAGATACGCAGTATTTT	CAWRTSGRGTDTQYF
TRBD1	TRBV19	TRBJ1-1	once	TGTGCCAGTACCCACGGGACAGTAGAATACACTGAAGCTTTCTTT	CASTHGTVEYTEAFF
-	TRBV29-1	TRBJ1-5	-	TGCAGCGTTGAGGGCCCTTTGGGTGAGCCCCAGCATTTT	CSVEGPLGEPQHF
-	TRBV12-3/TRBV12-4	TRBJ1-6	-	TGTGCCAGCAGTTTTATCCGGAATTCACCCCTCCACTTT	CASSFIRNSPLHF
-	TRBV2	TRBJ2-1	-	TGTGCCAGCAGTCCGACTGTGGAGCAGTTCTTC	CASSPTVEQFF
TRBD1	TRBV7-2	TRBJ1-5	-	TGTGCCAGCAGCGTCGACAGGGGGAATCAGCCCCAGCATTTT	CASSVDRGNQPQHF
TRBD1	TRBV5-5	TRBJ1-1	-	TGTGCCAGCAGCTTGGGAGGACAGGGGATTACGGTGAACACTGAAGCTTTCTTT	CASSLGGQGITVNTEAFF
-	TRBV9	TRBJ2-3	once	TGTGCCAGCAGCGGGCCACGAGGAGATACGCAGTATTTT	CASSGPRGDTQYF
-	TRBV19	TRBJ1-5	-	TGTGCCAGTAGTTTAAGCGGATACAATCAGCCCCAGCATTTT	CASSLSGYNQPQHF
TRBD1	TRBV2	TRBJ1-1	-	TGTGCCAGCAGTACACAGGGGGACACTGAAGCTTTCTTT	CASSTQGDTEAFF
-	TRBV10-3	TRBJ1-1	once	TGTGCCATCAGTGGCCGAGGGGGGAAGGACACTGAAGCTTTCTTT	CAISGRGGKDTEAFF
-	TRBV5-4	TRBJ1-2	-	TGTGCCAGCAGCTTGAGTCCTTCCGAGAGCTATGGCTACACCTTC	CASSLSPSESYGYTF
-	TRBV7-9	TRBJ1-6	-	TGTGCCAGCAGCTTTAGGGAAACACCCCTCCACTTT	CASSFRETPLHF
-	TRBV6-8	TRBJ1-4	-	TGTGCCAGCCAAGACAGCGATGAAAAACTGTTTTTT	CASQDSDEKLFF
TRBD1	TRBV12-3/TRBV12-4	TRBJ1-2	-	TGTGCCAGCAGGGGACAGACTTATGGCTACACCTTC	CASRGQTYGYTF
-	TRBV6-5	TRBJ2-3	-	TGTGCCAGCGGGACCCCCCCCACAGATACGCAGTATTTT	CASGTPPTDTQYF
TRBD1	TRBV9	TRBJ2-1	-	TGTGCCAGCAGCCGGGACAGCACCTACAATGAGCAGTTCTTC	CASSRDSTYNEQFF
TRBD1	TRBV9	TRBJ2-5	-	TGTGCCAGCAGCGTCGGGACAGGCCTAGTAGAGACCCAGTACTTC	CASSVGTGLVETQYF
-	TRBV7-8	TRBJ2-1	-	TGTGCCAGCAGCTTAAGGGCGGACGCGTCCTACAATGAGCAGTTCTTC	CASSLRADASYNEQFF
-	TRBV19	TRBJ1-3	few	TGTGCCAGTAGAGACTTGTTGGGGTCCCGAAACACCATATATTTT	CASRDLLGSRNTIYF
-	TRBV5-4	TRBJ1-3	-	TGTGCCAGCAGCTACATCGGGAACACCATATATTTT	CASSYIGNTIYF
-	TRBV19	TRBJ2-7	-	TGTGCCAGTAGTTACCAGGGGGGCGAGCAGTACTTC	CASSYQGGEQYF
TRBD1	TRBV5-6	TRBJ2-2	-	TGTGCCAGCAGCTTAGGCAGGGGGCGCCGGGAGCTGTTTTTT	CASSLGRGRRELFF
-	TRBV5-1	TRBJ2-7	-	TGCGCCAGCAGCTTGTTGGGGGCGGGGTACGAGCAGTACTTC	CASSLLGAGYEQYF
TRBD1	TRBV2	TRBJ1-5	-	TGTGCCAGCAGTGATTACAGGGGAGGCGGTCAGCCCCAGCATTTT	CASSDYRGGGQPQHF
TRBD2	TRBV5-1	TRBJ2-3	-	TGCGCCAGCAGCTTGGGACTAGCGGGAGGAACAGATACGCAGTATTTT	CASSLGLAGGTDTQYF
-	TRBV6-2/TRBV6-3	TRBJ2-5	-	TGTGCCAGCAGCAGCACGTACCAAGAGACCCAGTACTTC	CASSSTYQETQYF
-	TRBV3-1/TRBV3-2	TRBJ2-2	-	TGTGCCAGCAGCCAAGAACTAGCCCCCACCGGGGAGCTGTTTTTT	CASSQELAPTGELFF
-	TRBV24-1	TRBJ2-1	-	TGTGCCACCAGTGATGTGGGGATCTCCTACAATGAGCAGTTCTTC	CATSDVGISYNEQFF
-	TRBV7-9	TRBJ1-1	once	TGTGCCAGCAGCTCTCACACATCTGGAAACACTGAAGCTTTCTTT	CASSSHTSGNTEAFF
TRBD1	TRBV5-1	TRBJ1-2	-	TGCGCCAGCAGGCCAGGGGGTGCCAACTATGGCTACACCTTC	CASRPGGANYGYTF